This T cell receptor (beta chain) was captured in a study of cytomegalovirus exposure and HLA in healthy donors. General study findings and limits: Earlier analysis yielded a pattern in which most TCR beta V segments were productive about 87% or about 30% of the time.

There are 13 residues in the CDR3. CDR1 is GTSNPN and CDR2 is SVGIG in the germline V gene (reference sequence). With 1 base removed from V and 5 bases from J, the gap between germline ends came to 12 bases. Primers: 60 Vbeta forward and 13 Jbeta reverse. Assay: immunoSEQ multiplex PCR; the TCRdb copy retains only in-frame clones and omits some. The sample has approximately 54,000 clones, approximately 82% seen once. Note on this clone: The antigen is undetermined.

The chain uses TRBV30 and TRBJ2-7; tentatively, D is TRBD1 (5 bases). The sequence was collected from a woman aged 18-29 years in good health and CMV-seronegative. The sequenced material came from PBMCs. CDR3 nucleotide sequence: TGTGCCTGGAGTGCACAGGTAGTCCACGAGCAGTACTTC. It codes for CAWSAQVVHEQYF.